A single sample is the source of the 10 T cell receptor beta chains below, sequenced in a study of sequential checkpoint blockade in melanoma. Noted treatment: randomized to nivolumab then ipilimumab (arm A) or the reverse (arm B). Here immunoSEQ multiplex PCR was the method, and the copy in TCRdb shows in-frame clones only, minus some. The sample has fewer than 25,000 clones, over 75% seen once. Sequences were derived from CD8+ T cells sorted from blood (inferred from file names), sampled from a patient given nivolumab and ipilimumab in sequence. The receptors derive from a human donor with melanoma.

This chain joins TRBV4-3 and TRBJ1-3, with D unclear. Germline assignment: CDR1 LGHNA and CDR2 YSLEER. Trimming shortened V by 1 base and J by 0 bases, and 10 bases separated the two germline ends. CDR3 size: 16 residues. The CDR3 reads CASSQAGTDSGNTIYF. CDR3 sequence (DNA): TGCGCCAGCAGCCAAGCAGGTACTGACTCTGGAAACACCATATATTTT.

This rearrangement joins TRBV5-4 to TRBJ1-1; D may be TRBD1 (6 bases). CDR3 length equals 14 residues. Between the trimmed V and J ends, which lost 2 bases and 6 bases, there was a span of 14 bases. Germline V gene data show CDR1 as SGHNT and CDR2 as YYREEE (reference sequence). CDR3 DNA: TGTGCCAGCAGCTTTTTCGGGGGGCGTGCTGAAGCTTTCTTT. Encoded protein: CASSFFGGRAEAFF.

V and J are TRBV4-2 and TRBJ2-7, with 11 nucleotides matching TRBD2. CDR1 is LGHNA and CDR2 is YNFKEQ in the germline V gene. This CDR3 is built from 15 residues. The J segment lost 5 bases and the V segment lost 4 bases, leaving 7 bases of the junction unmatched. The CDR3 is CASSLRLAGNNEQYF. The CDR3 nucleotides read TGTGCCAGCAGCCTGAGACTAGCGGGAAACAACGAGCAGTACTTC.

As DNA, the CDR3 is TGTGCCAGCAGCTTAGACAGGACCTACGAGCAGTACTTC. Translation: CASSLDRTYEQYF. V is TRBV7-8 and J is TRBJ2-7, with D perhaps TRBD1 (5 bases). Germline-derived CDR1 and CDR2 are SGHVS and FQNEAQ. Trimming pared 1 base from V and 2 bases from J, leaving 6 bases between. This CDR3 region has 13 residues.

This clone turned up a few times. The genes are TRBV19 and TRBJ2-7; D gene ambiguous. V was pared by 5 bases and J by 3 bases, with 17 bases between. Germline assignment: CDR1 LNHDA and CDR2 SQIVND (reference sequence). This CDR3 has 15 residues. The CDR3 bases are TGTGCCAGTAGTGACCCCTTTGATAGGAGCTACGAGCAGTACTTC. This gives the protein CASSDPFDRSYEQYF.

The chain recombines TRBV10-3 with TRBJ1-6, with 9 bases aligning to TRBD1. The CDR3 has 13 residues. With 9 bases clipped from V and 5 bases from J, the junction kept 2 bases outside the gene matches. Germline CDR1 reads ENHRY; CDR2 reads SYGVKD. The CDR3: CAMRDRDNSPLHF. For the CDR3, the DNA is TGTGCCATGAGGGACAGGGATAATTCACCCCTCCACTTT.

This clone was counted once. The rearrangement joins TRBV6-5 to TRBJ1-1; 8 bases fit TRBD1. The CDR3 extends over 14 amino acids. Trimming removed 2 bases from V and 5 bases from J; junction bases left unmatched: 4. Germline loops: CDR1 MNHEY, CDR2 SVGAGI. CDR3 bases: TGTGCCAGCAGTTACCGCAGGGGGCTAACTGAAGCTTTCTTT. Amino acids: CASSYRRGLTEAFF.

The chain carries TRBV29-1 and TRBJ2-6; D unresolved. This CDR3 comprises 15 residues. Trimming stripped 5 bases from V and 0 bases from J, with 11 bases between. CDR1 is SQVTM and CDR2 is ANQGSEA in the germline V gene. DNA of the CDR3: TGCAGCGTTTTTGCGTCGAGCTCTGGGGCCAACGTCCTGACTTTC. It yields the protein CSVFASSSGANVLTF.

The gene calls are TRBV18 and TRBJ2-7; D remains ambiguous. Germline V gene sequence: CDR1 KGHSH, CDR2 LQKENI. The CDR3 length is 11 residues. V was clipped by 3 bases and J by 5 bases, with 5 bases between them. Written as DNA, the CDR3 is TGTGCCAGCTCACCTTCGGACGAGCAGTACTTC. Translated, it gives CASSPSDEQYF.

The chain couples TRBV9 to TRBJ2-3, with 10 nucleotides matching TRBD2. The CDR3 contains 16 residues. Germline CDR1 SGDLS, CDR2 YYNGEE. Trimming at V came to 2 bases and at J to 2 bases, leaving 5 bases not matched to a gene. The CDR3 spells CASSVQTSGYTDTQYF. CDR3 DNA sequence: TGTGCCAGCAGCGTGCAGACTAGCGGGTACACAGATACGCAGTATTTT.